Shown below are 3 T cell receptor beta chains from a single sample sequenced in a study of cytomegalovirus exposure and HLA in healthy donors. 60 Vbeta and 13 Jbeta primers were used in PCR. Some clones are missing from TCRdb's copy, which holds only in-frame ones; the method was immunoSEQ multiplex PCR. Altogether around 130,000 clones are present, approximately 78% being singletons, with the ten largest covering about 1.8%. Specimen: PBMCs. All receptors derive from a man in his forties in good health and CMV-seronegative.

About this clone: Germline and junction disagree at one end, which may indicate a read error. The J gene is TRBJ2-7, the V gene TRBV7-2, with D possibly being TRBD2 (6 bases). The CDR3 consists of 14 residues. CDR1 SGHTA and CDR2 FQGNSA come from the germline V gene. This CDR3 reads CASRLGAGSYEQYF. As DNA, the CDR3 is TGTGCCAGCAGGTTAGGGGCGGGGTCCTACGAGCAGTACTTC.

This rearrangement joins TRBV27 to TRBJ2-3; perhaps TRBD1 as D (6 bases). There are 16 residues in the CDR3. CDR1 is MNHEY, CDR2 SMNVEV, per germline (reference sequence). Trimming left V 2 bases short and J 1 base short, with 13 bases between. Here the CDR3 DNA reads TGTGCCAGCAGTTTAAAGGGGACAAAGCGCACAGATACGCAGTATTTT. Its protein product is CASSLKGTKRTDTQYF.

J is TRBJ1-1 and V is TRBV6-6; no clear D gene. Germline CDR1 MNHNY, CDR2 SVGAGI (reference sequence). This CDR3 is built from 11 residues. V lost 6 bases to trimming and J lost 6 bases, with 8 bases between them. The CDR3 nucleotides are TGTGCCAGCAGCAAACTGGCTGAAGCTTTCTTT. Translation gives CASSKLAEAFF.